Following are 6 T cell receptor beta chains from one sample sequenced in a study of regulatory T cells in long-lasting Graves disease. iRepertoire HTBI primers and Arm-PCR of CDR3 regions built TCR beta libraries. TCRdb re-derived calls from the multiplex PCR reads in MiXCR, one entry per CDR3 protein. The sample comprises some 330,000 distinct CDR3 sequences, roughly 25% of which are singletons, and about 27% rests with the top ten. Time point described: persistent/refractory GD, antithyroid drugs over 5 years with positive TRAb. PBMC-extracted RNA yielded the TCR library. The sequencing used peripheral blood mononuclear cells (PBMCs), collected when the disease was refractory, from a patient treated with antithyroid drugs. These receptors were obtained from a woman in her forties with Graves disease.

The chain couples TRBV6-4 to TRBJ1-5; 7 nucleotides align to TRBD1. Germline loops: CDR1 MRHNA, CDR2 SNTAGT. CDR3 length: 17 amino acids. V lost 2 bases to trimming and J lost 0 bases; unmatched junction nucleotides: 7. In DNA form, the CDR3 reads TGTGCCAGCAGTGACGCGGGACAGCAATATAGCAATCAGCCCCAGCATTTT. It codes for CASSDAGQQYSNQPQHF.

This clonotype was counted ten times or more. V and J are TRBV2 and TRBJ2-2, with unresolved D. Germline CDR1 SNHLY, CDR2 FYNNEI. This CDR3 contains 13 residues. CDR3 nucleotide sequence: TGTGCTAGTTCAATATGGGGAACCGGGGAGCTGTTTTTT. Encoded protein: CASSIWGTGELFF.

This clonotype was seen at least ten times. V gene TRBV25-1 combines with J gene TRBJ1-2, with a weak D call TRBD1 (5 bases). The length of the CDR3 is 13 residues. CDR1 and CDR2 from the germline V gene are MGHDK and SYGVNS. Trimming cost V 9 bases and J 0 bases, with 11 bases left between them. Here the CDR3 reads CARPRQSNYGYTF. The CDR3 nucleotides read TGTGCCAGACCGAGACAGTCTAACTATGGCTACACCTTC.

This clonotype occurred many times. This chain links TRBV28 with TRBJ1-1; tentatively, D is TRBD1 (5 bases). V lost 3 bases to trimming and J lost 0 bases, with 11 bases between them. CDR1 MDHEN and CDR2 SYDVKM come from the germline V gene. The CDR3 runs to 15 residues. CDR3 loop: CASSFLRGMNTEAFF. The CDR3, as DNA: TGTGCCAGCAGTTTTCTAAGGGGCATGAACACTGAAGCTTTCTTT.

V usage is TRBV7-9 and J usage is TRBJ1-5; a possible D gene is TRBD1 (5 bases). The CDR3 runs 14 residues. Deletions cut 5 bases from V and 5 bases from J, with 13 bases between. Germline lookup yields CDR1 SEHNR and CDR2 FQNEAQ (reference sequence). Here the CDR3 DNA reads TGTGCCAGCAGCCCCCTGGACACCCATCAGCCCCAGCATTTT. Translated, it gives CASSPLDTHQPQHF.

This chain connects TRBV19 to TRBJ2-5; D unclear. V was clipped by 5 bases and J by 5 bases, with 15 bases between them. Germline CDR1 reads LNHDA; CDR2 reads SQIVND (reference sequence). The CDR3 spans 14 residues. CDR3 protein: CASSAPKVPETQYF. CDR3 nucleotides: TGTGCCAGTAGTGCCCCGAAGGTCCCGGAGACCCAGTACTTC.